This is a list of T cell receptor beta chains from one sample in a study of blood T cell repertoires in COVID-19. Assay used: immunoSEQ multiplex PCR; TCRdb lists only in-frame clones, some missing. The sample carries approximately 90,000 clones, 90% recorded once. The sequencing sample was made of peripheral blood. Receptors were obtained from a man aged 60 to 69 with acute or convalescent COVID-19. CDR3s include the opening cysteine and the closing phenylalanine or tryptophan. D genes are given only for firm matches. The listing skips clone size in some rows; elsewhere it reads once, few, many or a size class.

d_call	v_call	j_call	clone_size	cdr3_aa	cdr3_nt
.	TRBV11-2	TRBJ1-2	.	CASSPPRNYGYTF	TGTGCCAGCAGCCCTCCGAGAAACTATGGCTACACCTTC
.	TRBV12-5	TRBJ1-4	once	CASGSRARVGGEKLFF	TGTGCTAGTGGCTCGCGGGCCAGGGTGGGGGGTGAAAAACTGTTTTTT
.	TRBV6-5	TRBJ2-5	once	CASRSGGAIQETQYF	TGTGCCAGCAGATCCGGAGGCGCGATCCAAGAGACCCAGTACTTC
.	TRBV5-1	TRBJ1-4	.	CASSLASQTGWGEKLFF	TGCGCCAGCAGCTTGGCCTCTCAAACGGGGTGGGGTGAAAAACTGTTTTTT
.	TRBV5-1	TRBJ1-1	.	CASSLFDRSNTEAFF	TGCGCCAGCAGCTTGTTCGACAGATCTAACACTGAAGCTTTCTTT
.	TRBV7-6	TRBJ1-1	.	CASSLYPGANTEAFF	TGTGCCAGCAGCTTATACCCAGGGGCAAACACTGAAGCTTTCTTT
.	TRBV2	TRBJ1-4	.	CASSLYRESNEKLFF	TGTGCCAGCAGCCTTTACAGGGAAAGTAATGAAAAACTGTTTTTT
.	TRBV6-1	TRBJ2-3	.	CASSEARGQSTDTQYF	TGTGCCAGCAGTGAAGCGCGTGGGCAGAGCACAGATACGCAGTATTTT
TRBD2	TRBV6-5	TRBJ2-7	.	CASSYSLAGPYEQYF	TGTGCCAGCAGTTACTCACTAGCGGGTCCCTACGAGCAGTACTTC
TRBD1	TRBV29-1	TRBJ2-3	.	CSSGGGTDTQYF	TGCAGCTCAGGGGGCGGCACAGATACGCAGTATTTT
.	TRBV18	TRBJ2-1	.	CASSPTRKGHEQFF	TGTGCCAGCTCACCAACCCGAAAGGGGCATGAGCAGTTCTTC
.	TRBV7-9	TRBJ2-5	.	CASSLARGIQETQYF	TGTGCCAGCAGCTTAGCTCGGGGGATCCAAGAGACCCAGTACTTC
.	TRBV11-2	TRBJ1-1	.	CASSLEGDAFF	TGTGCCAGCAGCTTGGAGGGAGATGCTTTCTTT
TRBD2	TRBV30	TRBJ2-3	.	CAWSATGGAGDTQYF	TGTGCCTGGAGTGCTACCGGGGGGGCAGGAGATACGCAGTATTTT
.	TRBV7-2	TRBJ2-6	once	CASSLRGTVGANVLTF	TGTGCCAGCAGCTTAAGGGGTACCGTCGGGGCCAACGTCCTGACTTTC
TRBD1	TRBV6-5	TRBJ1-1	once	CASSRTGMNTEAFF	TGTGCCAGCAGTAGGACAGGTATGAACACTGAAGCTTTCTTT
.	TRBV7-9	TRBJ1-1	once	CASSFNREINEAFF	TGTGCCAGCAGTTTTAACAGGGAAATCAATGAAGCTTTCTTT
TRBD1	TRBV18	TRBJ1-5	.	CASSTGVINQPQHF	TGTGCCAGCTCGACAGGGGTAATCAATCAGCCCCAGCATTTT
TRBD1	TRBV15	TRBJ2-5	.	CATSRDGTAQETQYF	TGTGCCACCAGCAGAGACGGGACAGCCCAAGAGACCCAGTACTTC
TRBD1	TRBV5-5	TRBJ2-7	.	CASSFTGTDYEQYF	TGTGCCAGCAGCTTCACCGGGACAGATTACGAGCAGTACTTC
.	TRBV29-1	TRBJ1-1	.	CSVGEAEAFF	TGCAGCGTTGGGGAGGCTGAAGCTTTCTTT
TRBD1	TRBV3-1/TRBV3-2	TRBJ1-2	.	CASSQGLGQPYGYTF	TGTGCCAGCAGCCAGGGGTTGGGACAGCCTTATGGCTACACCTTC
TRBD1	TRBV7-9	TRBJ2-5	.	CASSLGTGGLETQYF	TGTGCCAGCAGCTTAGGCACAGGGGGGTTAGAGACCCAGTACTTC
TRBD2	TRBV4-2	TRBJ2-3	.	CASSLNAGLRLASGGTDTQYF	TGTGCCAGCAGCCTCAATGCGGGACTCAGACTAGCAAGTGGCGGCACAGATACGCAGTATTTT
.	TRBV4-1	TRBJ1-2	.	CASSQERGNYGYTF	TGCGCCAGCAGCCAAGAGCGGGGCAACTATGGCTACACCTTC
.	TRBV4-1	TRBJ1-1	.	CASSLVGGGRDTEAFF	TGCGCCAGCAGCCTAGTAGGGGGAGGGAGGGACACTGAAGCTTTCTTT
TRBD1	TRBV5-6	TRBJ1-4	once	CASSYRGAKEKLFF	TGTGCCAGCAGCTACAGGGGGGCCAAGGAAAAACTGTTTTTT
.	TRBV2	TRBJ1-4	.	CASVQRAGNEKLFF	TGTGCCAGCGTGCAAAGGGCAGGGAATGAAAAACTGTTTTTT
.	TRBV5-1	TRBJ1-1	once	CASSSARVDTEAFF	TGCGCCAGCAGCTCCGCTCGAGTAGACACTGAAGCTTTCTTT
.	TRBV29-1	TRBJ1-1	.	CSGKTDLNTEAFF	TGCAGCGGGAAAACAGATTTGAACACTGAAGCTTTCTTT
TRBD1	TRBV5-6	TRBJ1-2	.	CASRDLTGAYGYTF	TGTGCCAGCAGAGACCTGACAGGGGCTTATGGCTACACCTTC
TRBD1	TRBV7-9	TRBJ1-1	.	CASSRRRDREGLAEAFF	TGTGCCAGCAGCCGCCGTAGGGACAGGGAGGGTCTGGCTGAAGCTTTCTTT
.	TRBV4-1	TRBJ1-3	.	CASSQDWGFGNTIYF	TGCGCCAGCAGCCAAGATTGGGGCTTTGGAAACACCATATATTTT
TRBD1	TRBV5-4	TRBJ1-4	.	CASSLARETGGHEKLFF	TGTGCCAGCAGCTTGGCCCGAGAGACAGGGGGGCATGAAAAACTGTTTTTT
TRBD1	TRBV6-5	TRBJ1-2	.	CASRGTGTNYGYTF	TGTGCCAGCAGGGGGACAGGGACTAACTATGGCTACACCTTC
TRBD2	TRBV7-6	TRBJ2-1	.	CASSFGTKPYNEQFF	TGTGCCAGCAGCTTCGGGACTAAGCCCTACAATGAGCAGTTCTTC
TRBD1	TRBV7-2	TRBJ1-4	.	CASSLFGTGDEKLFF	TGTGCCAGCAGCTTATTCGGGACAGGGGATGAAAAACTGTTTTTT